This is a list of T cell receptor beta chains from one sample in a study of blood T cell repertoires in COVID-19. Profiling relied on immunoSEQ multiplex PCR, and the TCRdb table lists in-frame clones only, not all of them. The sample contains some 210,000 clones, approximately 80% of which appear only once. The specimen sequenced was PBMCs or T cells enriched from blood (not recorded which). The receptors were sampled from a man aged 25-45 years with acute COVID-19. Both conserved end residues are part of each CDR3. Each record gives: J gene, V gene, CDR3 protein.

TRBJ2-5	TRBV5-1	CASSRNTGYGETQYF
TRBJ2-5	TRBV28	CASSLPGWETQYF
TRBJ2-1	TRBV18	CASSGDTGSRSKQFF
TRBJ1-2	TRBV9	CASSITGVDGYTF
TRBJ1-3	TRBV2	CASSHSGNTIYF
TRBJ2-2	TRBV10-3	CAISESQGQGTGELFF
TRBJ2-1	TRBV7-3	CASSLARGPMNEQFF
TRBJ2-1	TRBV13	CASSFSGGANNEQFF
TRBJ2-7	TRBV30	CAFRDRENFGYF
TRBJ2-3	TRBV3-1/TRBV3-2	CASSLAEENYADTQYF
TRBJ1-5	TRBV27	CASSPQTGQPQHF
TRBJ1-4	TRBV5-4	CASSLARGPVKGEKLFF
TRBJ2-7	TRBV6-5	CASSYLSVTGPYEQYF
TRBJ1-5	TRBV6-5	CASSSRGTSNQPQHF
TRBJ1-4	TRBV27	CASSFFRGLTNEKLFF
TRBJ2-7	TRBV11-3	CASSGLSSYEQYF
TRBJ2-7	TRBV3-1/TRBV3-2	CASSQGGTSSWEQYF
TRBJ1-2	TRBV10-3	CAMAWDRAGGYTF
TRBJ1-3	TRBV2	CASLGSLNTIYF
TRBJ2-3	TRBV4-2	CASSSGGTDTQYF
TRBJ2-7	TRBV5-1	CASSQGLLSYEQYF
TRBJ1-6	TRBV25-1	CASSERQGFAPLHF